This T cell receptor beta chain is from a study of T cells in Graves' hyperthyroidism and ophthalmopathy. V lost 0 bases, J lost 0 bases, and 14 bases lay in between. CDR1 is SGHAT, CDR2 FQDESV, per germline (reference sequence). The CDR3 is 17 amino acids. TCR beta CDR3 regions were amplified from RNA. HTBI primers were employed in a first-round RT-PCR of the TCR CDR3. TCRdb re-called the multiplex PCR reads through MiXCR, storing one row per CDR3 protein. This sample has 350,000 to 400,000 distinct CDR3 sequences, with about 20% found just once. This clonotype was seen many times. Material: blood. The sequence came from a woman between 18 and 30 years old with Graves' hyperthyroidism. This chain links TRBV11-1 with TRBJ2-5; a weak D match, TRBD2 (6 bases). In DNA, the CDR3 is TGTGCCAGCAGCTTAGCGCCAGGGACTTCGTACCAAGAGACCCAGTACTTC. It translates to CASSLAPGTSYQETQYF.